A single sample is the source of the 21 T cell receptor beta chains below, sequenced in a study of T cell responses to AZD1222 COVID-19 vaccine. Data came from immunoSEQ multiplex PCR; TCRdb stores just in-frame clones and leaves some out. The data hold fewer than 35,000 clones, with approximately 90% observed a single time. The input for sequencing was peripheral blood, taken on day 0 of AZD1222 vaccination. These TCRs come from an adult in good health.

The chain carries TRBV5-6 and TRBJ1-6; possible D gene TRBD1, 5 bases. The germline V gene encodes CDR1 SGHDT and CDR2 YYEEEE. The CDR3 is made up of 13 amino acids. V was shortened by 0 bases and J by 9 bases, with 7 bases between the two germline ends. CDR3: CASSLATGSPLHF. CDR3 nucleotide sequence: TGTGCCAGCAGCTTGGCCACAGGTTCACCCCTCCACTTT.

This chain uses TRBV9 with TRBJ1-1; D is possibly TRBD1 (5 bases). There are 15 residues in the CDR3. CDR1 and CDR2 from the germline V gene are SGDLS and YYNGEE. V shed 0 bases and J shed 5 bases, with 14 bases lying between them. The DNA for the CDR3 is TGTGCCAGCAGCGTAGATGAGGGGCGCGTAACTGAAGCTTTCTTT. Translated: CASSVDEGRVTEAFF.

This clone has only a few counts. The rearrangement joins TRBV5-1 to TRBJ1-2, with 7 bases matching TRBD1. J gave up 6 bases and V 4 bases, and 15 bases lay outside the gene matches. The germline V gene encodes CDR1 SGHRS and CDR2 YFSETQ. The CDR3 runs to 16 residues. This CDR3 reads CASSPETGTKGDGYTF. The CDR3 coding sequence is TGCGCCAGCAGCCCCGAGACAGGGACGAAGGGTGATGGCTACACCTTC.

This sequence joins TRBV30 and TRBJ1-1; 9 nucleotides match TRBD1. Trimming removed 7 bases from V and 3 bases from J; junction bases left unmatched: 9. CDR1 is GTSNPN, CDR2 SVGIG, per germline (reference sequence). This CDR3 contains 14 residues. The CDR3 DNA is TGTGCCTTGATCCCGGGACAGGGAGACACTGAAGCTTTCTTT. It is translated as CALIPGQGDTEAFF.

The chain has TRBV5-1 and TRBJ2-7; 9 bases line up with TRBD1. With 2 bases clipped from V and 5 bases from J, the junction kept 5 bases outside the gene matches. This CDR3 comprises 14 residues. The germline gives CDR1 SGHRS, CDR2 YFSETQ. The CDR3 DNA reads TGCGCCAGCAGCTTAAGGGACAGGGCCAACGAGCAGTACTTC. Translation: CASSLRDRANEQYF.

The chain uses TRBV7-6 and TRBJ1-6, with D tentatively TRBD1 (5 bases). With 5 bases removed from V and 3 bases from J, the gap between germline ends came to 11 bases. Germline V gene lookup returns CDR1 SGHVS and CDR2 FNYEAQ. The CDR3 sequence is 15 residues long. CDR3 sequence reads: CASSPGQGYNSPLHF. CDR3 nucleotide sequence: TGTGCCAGCAGCCCCGGCCAGGGCTATAATTCACCCCTCCACTTT.

The chain combines TRBV3-1 (or the pseudogene TRBV3-2) with TRBJ1-1; 9 positions match TRBD1. J gave up 5 bases and V 4 bases, and 5 bases lay outside the gene matches. The CDR3 is 14 amino acids. Germline V gene sequence: CDR1 LGHDT, CDR2 YNNKEL (reference sequence). The CDR3 protein is CASSLRTGVTEAFF. For the CDR3, the DNA is TGTGCCAGCAGCCTCCGGACAGGGGTGACTGAAGCTTTCTTT.

The chain combines TRBV5-1 with TRBJ1-1; D remains unclear. This CDR3 has 14 residues. Trimming stripped 0 bases from V and 3 bases from J, with 9 bases between. CDR1 SGHRS and CDR2 YFSETQ come from the germline V gene. CDR3 bases: TGCGCCAGCAGCTTGGCAGGTCTCGACACTGAAGCTTTCTTT. Protein sequence: CASSLAGLDTEAFF.

The chain has TRBV12-3 or TRBV12-4 and TRBJ2-7; D possibly corresponds to TRBD1 (6 bases). The CDR3 has 13 residues. Trimming stripped 4 bases from V and 3 bases from J, with 10 bases between. The CDR3 reads CASSYRARYEQYF. DNA of the CDR3: TGTGCCAGCAGTTACAGGGCACGCTACGAGCAGTACTTC.

In DNA form, the CDR3 reads TGTGCCAGCAGTGCACAGCCTAACTATGGCTACACCTTC. Residues: CASSAQPNYGYTF. The chain couples TRBV2 to TRBJ1-2; D remains unclear. CDR1 is SNHLY and CDR2 is FYNNEI in the germline V gene. This CDR3 region has 13 residues. V shed 4 bases and J shed 0 bases, with 6 bases lying between them. Full variable domain (remainder filled in from reference TRBV2 and TRBJ1-2): EPEVTQTPSHQVTQMGQEVILRCVPISNHLYFYWYRQILGQKVEFLVSFYNNEISEKSEIFDDQFSVERPDGSNFTLKIRSTKLEDSAMYFCASSAQPNYGYTFGSGTRLTVV.

The chain has TRBV18 and TRBJ1-5; D uncertain. The CDR3 extends over 14 amino acids. From germline, CDR1 is KGHSH and CDR2 LQKENI. Trimming removed 6 bases from V and 1 base from J, with 10 bases in between. The CDR3 nucleotides read TGTGCCAGCTCGCCGTTCGGAAGCAATCAGCCCCAGCATTTT. Protein product: CASSPFGSNQPQHF.

This rearrangement joins TRBV7-8 to TRBJ2-7; D tentatively fits TRBD1 or TRBD2 (6 bases each). The germline V gene encodes CDR1 SGHVS and CDR2 FQNEAQ. The germline V and J ends were trimmed by 7 bases and 5 bases, with 24 bases remaining between them. The CDR3 extends over 16 amino acids. CDR3 residues: CASTYHLRGVLNEQYF. CDR3 in DNA: TGTGCCAGCACCTACCACCTGAGGGGGGTTTTAAACGAGCAGTACTTC. The variable domain in full, with the rest retrieved from reference TRBV7-8 and TRBJ2-7, is GAGVSQSPRYKVAKRGQDVALRCDPISGHVSLFWYQQALGQGPEFLTYFQNEAQLDKSGLPSDRFFAERPEGSVSTLKIQRTQQEDSAVYLCASTYHLRGVLNEQYFGPGTRLTVT.

In its sample, this clone was seen once. CDR3 region: CASSQDLNQPQHF. In DNA form, the CDR3 reads TGTGCCAGCAGTCAGGACCTCAATCAGCCCCAGCATTTT. The genes are TRBV6-6 and TRBJ1-5, with D unclear. Germline V gene sequence: CDR1 MNHNY, CDR2 SVGAGI (reference sequence). This CDR3 comprises 13 residues. V dropped 5 bases and J dropped 3 bases, with 8 bases sitting between them.

V usage is TRBV3-1 (or the pseudogene TRBV3-2) and J usage is TRBJ1-6; weak D call: TRBD1 (5 bases). Germline V gene sequence: CDR1 LGHDT, CDR2 YNNKEL (reference sequence). The germline V and J ends were trimmed by 4 bases and 8 bases, with 15 bases remaining between them. The CDR3 consists of 15 residues. In DNA form, the CDR3 reads TGTGCCAGCAGCCGAGTTTGGGGGAACGATTCACCCCTCCACTTT. Encoded protein: CASSRVWGNDSPLHF.

The rearrangement links TRBV19 to TRBJ2-5, with unresolved D. The V end lost 1 base, the J end lost 10 bases, and 10 bases lay between the germline ends. Germline lookup yields CDR1 LNHDA and CDR2 SQIVND (reference sequence). This CDR3 is 12 amino acids long. In DNA form, the CDR3 reads TGTGCCAGTAGTATAGCAAATTCGGACCAGTACTTC. This gives the protein CASSIANSDQYF. Based on the CDR3 plus reference TRBV19 and TRBJ2-5, the full variable domain is DGGITQSPKYLFRKEGQNVTLSCEQNLNHDAMYWYRQDPGQGLRLIYYSQIVNDFQKGDIAEGYSVSREKKESFPLTVTSAQKNPTAFYLCASSIANSDQYFGPGTRLLVL.

The rearrangement links TRBV15 to TRBJ1-5, with D unclear. Trimming pared 5 bases from V and 8 bases from J, leaving 22 bases between. Germline loops: CDR1 LNHNV, CDR2 YYDKDF (reference sequence). This CDR3 comprises 16 residues. For the CDR3, the DNA is TGTGCCACCAGCGTCCACGGCGGCAGGCCATGGGAGCCCCAGCATTTT. Translation gives CATSVHGGRPWEPQHF.

V usage is TRBV19 and J usage is TRBJ2-2; TRBD1 might be the D (6 bases). Trimming took off 7 bases at V and 6 bases at J, with 9 bases between the two ends. CDR3 length: 12 amino acids. Per germline, CDR1 LNHDA and CDR2 SQIVND (reference sequence). The DNA of the CDR3 is TGTGCCAGTAACAGGGCAGCCGGGGAGCTGTTTTTT. Translation gives CASNRAAGELFF.

The chain uses TRBV5-1 and TRBJ1-2; D is possibly TRBD1 (6 bases). This CDR3 has 15 amino acids. The V gene's germline CDR1 is SGHRS and CDR2 YFSETQ. V was shortened by 4 bases and J by 7 bases, with 20 bases between the two germline ends. The CDR3 nucleotides are TGCGCCAGCAGCGGGACATCCGCGGGTCCTGGTGGCTACACCTTC. Protein product: CASSGTSAGPGGYTF.

The gene calls are TRBV5-1 and TRBJ1-3; the D is unclear. The V gene lost 0 bases and the J gene lost 0 bases, with 13 bases spanning the gap. The germline V gene has CDR1 SGHRS and CDR2 YFSETQ. The CDR3 spans 17 residues. CDR3 region: CASSLVGRSSSGNTIYF. Written as DNA, the CDR3 is TGCGCCAGCAGCTTGGTAGGCAGGTCGAGCTCTGGAAACACCATATATTTT. Together with reference TRBV5-1 and TRBJ1-3, the CDR3 gives the full variable domain: KAGVTQTPRYLIKTRGQQVTLSCSPISGHRSVSWYQQTPGQGLQFLFEYFSETQRNKGNFPGRFSGRQFSNSRSEMNVSTLELGDSALYLCASSLVGRSSSGNTIYFGEGSWLTVV.

The V and J genes are TRBV4-2 and TRBJ1-4, with D possibly TRBD1 on 5 matching bases. The germline V gene encodes CDR1 LGHNA and CDR2 YNFKEQ. The CDR3 consists of 16 residues. V was clipped by 0 bases and J by 8 bases, with 16 bases between them. CDR3 sequence reads: CASSQEDGAGVEKLFF. In nucleotides, the CDR3 is TGTGCCAGCAGCCAAGAGGACGGGGCGGGTGTGGAAAAACTGTTTTTT.

The rearrangement joins TRBV3-1 (or the pseudogene TRBV3-2) to TRBJ2-7; D remains ambiguous. This CDR3 contains 11 residues. CDR1 is LGHDT and CDR2 is YNNKEL in the germline V gene (reference sequence). Trimming took off 0 bases at V and 7 bases at J, with 4 bases between the two ends. The CDR3 DNA follows: TGTGCCAGCAGCCAAGAGGGAGAGCAGTACTTC. Translated, it gives CASSQEGEQYF.